This paragraph reports one T cell receptor (beta chain). Its antigen is still unknown. TCRdb re-called the 5' RACE reads through MiXCR, storing one row per CDR3 protein. In the table there are fewer than 350,000 distinct CDR3 sequences, about 8% of which are singletons. This CDR3 has 13 residues. The V gene's germline CDR1 is LGHDT and CDR2 YNNKEL (reference sequence). With 2 bases removed from V and 8 bases from J, the gap between germline ends came to 12 bases. This sample stems from a study of identical twins. General study findings and limits: Insertions ran lower in abundant cord blood beta clonotypes, though not in memory repertoires.

These same data were also listed under a study on yellow fever vaccine responses in identical twins.

This sequence joins TRBV3-1 and TRBJ1-1; D uncertain. This receptor was identified in a young woman in good health. The sample comprised memory (CD45RO+) T cells sorted from blood. In DNA, the CDR3 is TGTGCCAGCAGCCAAAATCGGTTCGCCGAAGCTTTCTTT. Protein sequence: CASSQNRFAEAFF.